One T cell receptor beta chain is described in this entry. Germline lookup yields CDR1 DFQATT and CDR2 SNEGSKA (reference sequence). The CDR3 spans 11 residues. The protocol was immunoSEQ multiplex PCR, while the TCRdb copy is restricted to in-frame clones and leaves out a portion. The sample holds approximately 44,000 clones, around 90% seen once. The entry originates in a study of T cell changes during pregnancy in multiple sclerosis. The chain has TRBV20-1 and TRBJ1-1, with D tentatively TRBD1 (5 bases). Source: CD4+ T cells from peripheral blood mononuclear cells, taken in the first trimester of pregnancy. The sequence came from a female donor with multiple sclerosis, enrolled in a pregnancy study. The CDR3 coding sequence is TGCGGTGGTGACAGGAACACTGAAGCTTTCTTT. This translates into CGGDRNTEAFF.